Listed below are T cell receptor beta chains from one sample, sequenced in a study of shared clonotypes between healthy human individuals. Only in-frame clones appear in the TCRdb table, and some are missing; sequencing was by immunoSEQ multiplex PCR. The sample shows about 2,500,000 clones, roughly nine tenths of them seen only once. The sample comprised naive CD4+ T cells sorted from blood. The receptors derive from a man between 18 and 35 years old in good health. Each CDR3 is given with its conserved first and last residue. D genes are given only for firm matches. Clone size appears in some rows only: once, few, many, or a class for an expanded clone.

v_gene: TRBV18; abundance: NA; j_gene: TRBJ2-2; d_gene: TRBD1; CDR3aa: CASSPTTGGDTGELFF; CDR3nt: TGTGCCAGCTCACCCACGACAGGGGGAGACACCGGGGAGCTGTTTTTT
v_gene: TRBV11-3; abundance: NA; j_gene: TRBJ2-2; d_gene: NA; CDR3aa: CASLNTGELFF; CDR3nt: TGTGCCAGCTTGAACACCGGGGAGCTGTTTTTT
v_gene: TRBV5-4; abundance: NA; j_gene: TRBJ2-5; d_gene: TRBD1; CDR3aa: CASSLDWSGGQETQYF; CDR3nt: TGTGCCAGCAGCCTCGATTGGTCAGGGGGCCAGGAGACCCAGTACTTC
v_gene: TRBV28; abundance: NA; j_gene: TRBJ1-5; d_gene: TRBD1; CDR3aa: CASRPKLTLTGAFPLQHF; CDR3nt: TGTGCCAGCAGACCCAAACTGACCCTGACAGGGGCATTCCCCCTTCAGCATTTT
v_gene: TRBV6-1; abundance: NA; j_gene: TRBJ2-3; d_gene: TRBD1; CDR3aa: CASSEGTGASDTQYF; CDR3nt: TGTGCCAGCAGTGAAGGGACAGGGGCATCAGATACGCAGTATTTT
v_gene: TRBV12-2; abundance: NA; j_gene: TRBJ1-5; d_gene: NA; CDR3aa: CASRSPGPLLLYRITNQPQHF; CDR3nt: TGTGCAAGTCGCTCCCCGGGACCGCTTTTACTTTACCGGATCACCAATCAGCCCCAGCATTTT
v_gene: TRBV15; abundance: NA; j_gene: TRBJ2-2; d_gene: NA; CDR3aa: CATSGGPIPAGELFF; CDR3nt: TGTGCCACCAGCGGAGGCCCTATTCCCGCCGGGGAGCTGTTTTTT
v_gene: TRBV6-1; abundance: NA; j_gene: TRBJ1-4; d_gene: NA; CDR3aa: CASLGATNEKLFF; CDR3nt: TGTGCCAGCCTTGGGGCAACTAATGAAAAACTGTTTTTT
v_gene: TRBV7-9; abundance: NA; j_gene: TRBJ2-7; d_gene: NA; CDR3aa: CASSLAPGKEQYF; CDR3nt: TGTGCCAGCAGCTTAGCCCCAGGGAAGGAGCAGTACTTC
v_gene: TRBV29-1; abundance: NA; j_gene: TRBJ1-1; d_gene: NA; CDR3aa: CSVEYLRDPAAEAFF; CDR3nt: TGCAGCGTTGAATACCTCCGGGACCCCGCGGCTGAAGCTTTCTTT
v_gene: TRBV5-1; abundance: once; j_gene: TRBJ2-1; d_gene: NA; CDR3aa: CASSRSRKNTYNEQFF; CDR3nt: TGCGCCAGCAGCCGCTCCAGGAAAAACACCTACAATGAGCAGTTCTTC
v_gene: TRBV6-6; abundance: NA; j_gene: TRBJ1-2; d_gene: NA; CDR3aa: CASSYPSVGGYGYTF; CDR3nt: TGTGCCAGCAGTTATCCGTCGGTGGGTGGCTATGGCTACACCTTC
v_gene: TRBV5-4; abundance: once; j_gene: TRBJ2-7; d_gene: NA; CDR3aa: CASSLSGRYEQYF; CDR3nt: TGTGCCAGCAGCCTGTCAGGGCGGTACGAGCAGTACTTC
v_gene: TRBV5-1; abundance: NA; j_gene: TRBJ2-1; d_gene: TRBD1; CDR3aa: CASSLVSGTAYNEQFF; CDR3nt: TGCGCCAGCAGCTTGGTTTCCGGGACAGCCTACAATGAGCAGTTCTTC
v_gene: TRBV10-1; abundance: few; j_gene: TRBJ1-1; d_gene: NA; CDR3aa: CASSQQGTEAFF; CDR3nt: TGCGCCAGCAGTCAACAGGGAACTGAAGCTTTCTTT
v_gene: TRBV6-6; abundance: NA; j_gene: TRBJ1-1; d_gene: TRBD1; CDR3aa: CASTGQGLSEAFF; CDR3nt: TGTGCCAGCACCGGACAGGGTTTGTCTGAAGCTTTCTTT
v_gene: TRBV5-1; abundance: NA; j_gene: TRBJ2-2; d_gene: NA; CDR3aa: CASSLEGRTGELFF; CDR3nt: TGCGCCAGCAGCTTGGAGGGAAGAACCGGGGAGCTGTTTTTT
v_gene: TRBV9; abundance: NA; j_gene: TRBJ1-3; d_gene: NA; CDR3aa: CASSVDSSGNTIYF; CDR3nt: TGTGCCAGCAGCGTAGACAGCTCTGGAAACACCATATATTTT
v_gene: TRBV28; abundance: NA; j_gene: TRBJ2-2; d_gene: TRBD2; CDR3aa: CASSSAGTTPGELFF; CDR3nt: TGTGCCAGCAGTTCCGCCGGGACTACCCCCGGGGAGCTGTTTTTT
v_gene: TRBV5-1; abundance: NA; j_gene: TRBJ1-1; d_gene: TRBD1; CDR3aa: CASSPDRVWAEAFF; CDR3nt: TGCGCCAGCAGCCCGGACAGGGTTTGGGCTGAAGCTTTCTTT
v_gene: TRBV7-6; abundance: NA; j_gene: TRBJ2-5; d_gene: TRBD1; CDR3aa: CASSLPPGTGMVSETQYF; CDR3nt: TGTGCCAGCAGCTTACCGCCAGGGACAGGGATGGTGTCGGAGACCCAGTACTTC
v_gene: TRBV4-1; abundance: once; j_gene: TRBJ2-3; d_gene: TRBD1; CDR3aa: CASSQDGGTGADTQYF; CDR3nt: TGCGCCAGCAGCCAAGATGGGGGGACAGGGGCCGATACGCAGTATTTT
v_gene: TRBV5-1; abundance: NA; j_gene: TRBJ1-2; d_gene: NA; CDR3aa: CASSFAGLLTGGYTF; CDR3nt: TGCGCCAGCAGCTTTGCGGGACTGTTAACTGGGGGCTACACCTTC
v_gene: TRBV27; abundance: NA; j_gene: TRBJ2-7; d_gene: NA; CDR3aa: CASSIAAPYEQYF; CDR3nt: TGTGCCAGCAGTATAGCGGCTCCCTACGAGCAGTACTTC
v_gene: TRBV10-3; abundance: few; j_gene: TRBJ1-1; d_gene: NA; CDR3aa: CALRAGQNTEAFF; CDR3nt: TGTGCCCTTCGAGCCGGGCAGAACACTGAAGCTTTCTTT
v_gene: TRBV10-2; abundance: NA; j_gene: TRBJ2-2; d_gene: TRBD1; CDR3aa: CATPGTGNTGELFF; CDR3nt: TGCGCCACCCCCGGGACAGGGAACACCGGGGAGCTGTTTTTT
v_gene: TRBV14; abundance: NA; j_gene: TRBJ1-2; d_gene: TRBD1; CDR3aa: CASSQDSRGRGGYTF; CDR3nt: TGTGCCAGCAGCCAAGATTCCAGGGGGCGTGGTGGCTACACCTTC
v_gene: TRBV7-9; abundance: NA; j_gene: TRBJ2-7; d_gene: NA; CDR3aa: CASSLSNGSSYEQYF; CDR3nt: TGTGCCAGCAGCTTATCTAACGGGAGCTCCTACGAGCAGTACTTC
v_gene: TRBV6-5; abundance: once; j_gene: TRBJ2-5; d_gene: NA; CDR3aa: CASSYPGTETQYF; CDR3nt: TGTGCCAGCAGTTACCCAGGGACAGAGACCCAGTACTTC
v_gene: TRBV15; abundance: NA; j_gene: TRBJ2-1; d_gene: NA; CDR3aa: CATSRASGVGNEQFF; CDR3nt: TGTGCCACCAGCAGAGCTAGTGGTGTGGGCAATGAGCAGTTCTTC
v_gene: TRBV6-6; abundance: NA; j_gene: TRBJ2-7; d_gene: TRBD1; CDR3aa: CASRLGQGHSYEQYF; CDR3nt: TGTGCCAGCAGACTGGGACAGGGGCACTCCTACGAGCAGTACTTC
v_gene: TRBV18; abundance: NA; j_gene: TRBJ2-1; d_gene: TRBD1; CDR3aa: CASSPTQGKGEQFF; CDR3nt: TGTGCCAGCTCACCGACACAGGGGAAAGGTGAGCAGTTCTTC
v_gene: TRBV5-1; abundance: NA; j_gene: TRBJ2-2; d_gene: TRBD1; CDR3aa: CASSLAGQGVTGELFF; CDR3nt: TGCGCCAGCAGCTTGGCGGGACAGGGAGTAACCGGGGAGCTGTTTTTT
v_gene: TRBV7-2; abundance: NA; j_gene: TRBJ2-3; d_gene: NA; CDR3aa: CASSSQGAGGDTQYF; CDR3nt: TGTGCCAGCAGCTCGCAGGGGGCCGGGGGGGATACGCAGTATTTT
v_gene: TRBV6-1; abundance: NA; j_gene: TRBJ1-1; d_gene: NA; CDR3aa: CASSPDRYGTEAFF; CDR3nt: TGTGCCAGCAGCCCGGACCGTTACGGCACTGAAGCTTTCTTT
v_gene: TRBV5-1; abundance: NA; j_gene: TRBJ2-4; d_gene: NA; CDR3aa: CASSFGRDKNIQYF; CDR3nt: TGCGCCAGCAGCTTTGGGCGGGACAAAAACATTCAGTACTTC
v_gene: TRBV7-9; abundance: once; j_gene: TRBJ1-5; d_gene: TRBD1; CDR3aa: CASSRGTDSNQPQHF; CDR3nt: TGTGCCAGCAGCAGAGGGACAGATAGCAATCAGCCCCAGCATTTT
v_gene: TRBV6-5; abundance: few; j_gene: TRBJ1-5; d_gene: TRBD1; CDR3aa: CASSSGGIGNQPQHF; CDR3nt: TGTGCCAGCTCCTCAGGGGGCATAGGCAATCAGCCCCAGCATTTT
v_gene: TRBV5-1; abundance: NA; j_gene: TRBJ1-3; d_gene: NA; CDR3aa: CASSGMGSGSPGNTIYF; CDR3nt: TGCGCCAGCAGCGGAATGGGGTCGGGCTCTCCTGGAAACACCATATATTTT
v_gene: TRBV29-1; abundance: NA; j_gene: TRBJ1-1; d_gene: TRBD1; CDR3aa: CSVYRGRVTEAFF; CDR3nt: TGCAGCGTTTACAGGGGAAGGGTCACTGAAGCTTTCTTT
v_gene: TRBV30; abundance: NA; j_gene: TRBJ1-4; d_gene: NA; CDR3aa: CAWSVRTTAKLFF; CDR3nt: TGTGCCTGGAGTGTACGAACCACAGCGAAACTGTTTTTT
v_gene: TRBV7-9; abundance: NA; j_gene: TRBJ2-7; d_gene: TRBD2; CDR3aa: CASSLWLAARSYEQYF; CDR3nt: TGTGCCAGCAGCTTATGGCTAGCGGCTCGCTCCTACGAGCAGTACTTC